This is a list of T cell receptor beta chains from one sample in a study of graft-versus-host responses after intestinal transplantation. Clones were read by immunoSEQ multiplex PCR, and TCRdb kept only the in-frame ones, dropping some. This sample has under 45,000 clones, with roughly nine tenths found just once. Sequencing was performed on PBMCs, taken 267 days after transplant. These receptor sequences come from a human patient who received an intestinal transplant, so some T cells may come from the graft donor. Both conserved end residues are part of each CDR3. The order of the fields is CDR3 length, J gene, D gene, V gene, clone size, CDR3 DNA, CDR3 protein. D genes are given only for firm matches. Some rows have no size entry. The others give once, few or many, or a class for an expanded clone.

CDR3 length: 15
J gene: TRBJ1-2
D gene: TRBD1
V gene: TRBV5-4
clone size: NA
CDR3 DNA: TGTGCCAGCAGCCGGGGGTGGGACAGGGTTTATGGCTACACCTTC
CDR3 protein: CASSRGWDRVYGYTF

CDR3 length: 14
J gene: TRBJ1-5
D gene: NA
V gene: TRBV4-1
clone size: NA
CDR3 DNA: TGCGCCAGCAGCCAAGGGCCCGGCCCACAGCCCCAGCATTTT
CDR3 protein: CASSQGPGPQPQHF

CDR3 length: 17
J gene: TRBJ2-1
D gene: TRBD2
V gene: TRBV6-8
clone size: NA
CDR3 DNA: TGTGCCAGCAAACCTGCCCCTGATATAGCGGGGGGCAAACCTCAGTTCTTC
CDR3 protein: CASKPAPDIAGGKPQFF

CDR3 length: 18
J gene: TRBJ2-2
D gene: TRBD1
V gene: TRBV13
clone size: NA
CDR3 DNA: TGTGCCAGCAGCTTAGGCCTCCCGGGACAGGGGTTCACCGGGGAGCTGTTTTTT
CDR3 protein: CASSLGLPGQGFTGELFF

CDR3 length: 14
J gene: TRBJ2-7
D gene: TRBD2
V gene: TRBV7-9
clone size: NA
CDR3 DNA: TGTGCCAGCAGCTTCTCGGGAGGAGCCTACGAGCAGTACTTC
CDR3 protein: CASSFSGGAYEQYF

CDR3 length: 17
J gene: TRBJ2-5
D gene: TRBD2
V gene: TRBV4-1
clone size: few
CDR3 DNA: TGCGCCAGCAGCCAAGGGACGAGCGGGGGGTCTTTTGAGACCCAGTACTTC
CDR3 protein: CASSQGTSGGSFETQYF

CDR3 length: 14
J gene: TRBJ2-1
D gene: TRBD1
V gene: TRBV6-5
clone size: NA
CDR3 DNA: TGTGCCAGCAGCCAGGGACAGGGGGCGAATGAGCAGTTCTTC
CDR3 protein: CASSQGQGANEQFF

CDR3 length: 13
J gene: TRBJ2-6
D gene: NA
V gene: TRBV27
clone size: NA
CDR3 DNA: TGTGCCAGCAGTTTGACTGGGGCCAACGTCCTGACTTTC
CDR3 protein: CASSLTGANVLTF

CDR3 length: 18
J gene: TRBJ2-7
D gene: NA
V gene: TRBV5-4
clone size: NA
CDR3 DNA: TGTGCCAGCAGCCTGGTGGGAGGGGGATCGGTTCCTTCCTACGAGCAGTACTTC
CDR3 protein: CASSLVGGGSVPSYEQYF

CDR3 length: 16
J gene: TRBJ2-7
D gene: NA
V gene: TRBV30
clone size: NA
CDR3 DNA: TGTGCCTGGAGTGTTTCATCTTTTCCCCTCTCCTACGAGCAGTACTTC
CDR3 protein: CAWSVSSFPLSYEQYF

CDR3 length: 16
J gene: TRBJ2-5
D gene: TRBD2
V gene: TRBV5-5
clone size: NA
CDR3 DNA: TGTGCCAGCAGCAAAGGACTAGCGGGCCTCCAAGAGACCCAGTACTTC
CDR3 protein: CASSKGLAGLQETQYF

CDR3 length: 12
J gene: TRBJ2-2
D gene: NA
V gene: TRBV11-3
clone size: NA
CDR3 DNA: TGTGCCAGCAGCTTCGTAGGCGGGGAGCTGTTTTTT
CDR3 protein: CASSFVGGELFF

CDR3 length: 13
J gene: TRBJ1-1
D gene: NA
V gene: TRBV19
clone size: NA
CDR3 DNA: TGTGCCAGTAGTATCTCAGGGCCCTTTGAAGCTTTCTTT
CDR3 protein: CASSISGPFEAFF

CDR3 length: 16
J gene: TRBJ2-1
D gene: TRBD2
V gene: TRBV5-6
clone size: once
CDR3 DNA: TGTGCCAGCCGGGTAGAGACTAGCGGGTTGTACAATGAGCAGTTCTTC
CDR3 protein: CASRVETSGLYNEQFF

CDR3 length: 12
J gene: TRBJ1-5
D gene: NA
V gene: TRBV7-9
clone size: NA
CDR3 DNA: TGTGCCAGCAGCTTAGCGCAGGTGGCCCAGCATTTT
CDR3 protein: CASSLAQVAQHF

CDR3 length: 14
J gene: TRBJ1-1
D gene: NA
V gene: TRBV21-1
clone size: NA
CDR3 DNA: TGTGCCAGCAGCAATTTTGAGAAGAACACTGAAGCTTTCTTT
CDR3 protein: CASSNFEKNTEAFF

CDR3 length: 14
J gene: TRBJ2-1
D gene: TRBD1
V gene: TRBV9
clone size: NA
CDR3 DNA: TGTGCCAGCAGCGTAGGGACAGGGGACAATGAGCAGTTCTTC
CDR3 protein: CASSVGTGDNEQFF

CDR3 length: 16
J gene: TRBJ2-2
D gene: TRBD1
V gene: TRBV5-1
clone size: few
CDR3 DNA: TGCGCCAGCAGCTTGGTTGCGACAGGGGGCCCCGGGGAGCTGTTTTTT
CDR3 protein: CASSLVATGGPGELFF

CDR3 length: 14
J gene: TRBJ1-2
D gene: TRBD1
V gene: TRBV6-1
clone size: NA
CDR3 DNA: TGTGCCAGCAGTGTAGTAGGGACAGGCGATGGCTACACCTTC
CDR3 protein: CASSVVGTGDGYTF

CDR3 length: 14
J gene: TRBJ1-1
D gene: NA
V gene: TRBV7-2
clone size: NA
CDR3 DNA: TGTGCCAGCAGCCGGACGGGGCTGAACACTGAAGCTTTCTTT
CDR3 protein: CASSRTGLNTEAFF

CDR3 length: 13
J gene: TRBJ1-5
D gene: NA
V gene: TRBV11-2
clone size: NA
CDR3 DNA: TGTGCCAGCAGCTTGGGCATGACTCAGCCCCAGCATTTT
CDR3 protein: CASSLGMTQPQHF

CDR3 length: 11
J gene: TRBJ1-1
D gene: NA
V gene: TRBV20-1
clone size: NA
CDR3 DNA: TGCAGTCAGGGCGTGAACACTGAAGCTTTCTTT
CDR3 protein: CSQGVNTEAFF

CDR3 length: 14
J gene: TRBJ2-5
D gene: NA
V gene: TRBV27
clone size: NA
CDR3 DNA: TGTGCCAGCAGTTTCGGCGGGGCAGGGGAGACCCAGTACTTC
CDR3 protein: CASSFGGAGETQYF

CDR3 length: 16
J gene: TRBJ1-2
D gene: NA
V gene: TRBV7-5
clone size: NA
CDR3 DNA: TGTGTCAGAAGCCGGGCACTACAGGGGGCCAACTATGGCTACACCTTC
CDR3 protein: CVRSRALQGANYGYTF

CDR3 length: 16
J gene: TRBJ2-1
D gene: NA
V gene: TRBV5-1
clone size: NA
CDR3 DNA: TGCGCCAGCAGCTTCCCCTTCAGGGGGGGATACAATGAGCAGTTCTTC
CDR3 protein: CASSFPFRGGYNEQFF

CDR3 length: 13
J gene: TRBJ2-2
D gene: TRBD1
V gene: TRBV7-9
clone size: NA
CDR3 DNA: TGTGCCAGCCCCAGACAGGGGAGCGGGGAGCTGTTTTTT
CDR3 protein: CASPRQGSGELFF

CDR3 length: 15
J gene: TRBJ2-7
D gene: NA
V gene: TRBV5-3
clone size: once
CDR3 DNA: TGTGCCAGAAGCTTGGGTTACGGCCCGGAAGGAGAGCAGTACTTC
CDR3 protein: CARSLGYGPEGEQYF

CDR3 length: 16
J gene: TRBJ1-3
D gene: NA
V gene: TRBV4-1
clone size: NA
CDR3 DNA: TGCGCCAGCAGCCAAGTGTCCGGGTCTATAGGAAACACCATATATTTT
CDR3 protein: CASSQVSGSIGNTIYF

CDR3 length: 15
J gene: TRBJ2-6
D gene: NA
V gene: TRBV9
clone size: NA
CDR3 DNA: TGTGCCAGCAGCGTAGGAGAGATTGGGGCCAACGTCCTGACTTTC
CDR3 protein: CASSVGEIGANVLTF

CDR3 length: 15
J gene: TRBJ1-2
D gene: NA
V gene: TRBV19
clone size: NA
CDR3 DNA: TGTGCCAGTAGCCAAGGAACAGGGCGCAGCTATGGCTACACCTTC
CDR3 protein: CASSQGTGRSYGYTF

CDR3 length: 14
J gene: TRBJ2-7
D gene: NA
V gene: TRBV19
clone size: NA
CDR3 DNA: TGTGCCAGTAGTATAGCGGAGGCTCGCTACGAGCAGTACTTC
CDR3 protein: CASSIAEARYEQYF

CDR3 length: 13
J gene: TRBJ1-2
D gene: NA
V gene: TRBV5-1
clone size: NA
CDR3 DNA: TGCGCCAGCAGCTTCACAGGGCGGGAGGGCTACACCTTC
CDR3 protein: CASSFTGREGYTF

CDR3 length: 13
J gene: TRBJ2-3
D gene: NA
V gene: TRBV11-3
clone size: once
CDR3 DNA: TGTGCCAGCAGCTTGCGGATAAATTCCCGGCAGTATTTT
CDR3 protein: CASSLRINSRQYF

CDR3 length: 16
J gene: TRBJ2-1
D gene: NA
V gene: TRBV7-6
clone size: NA
CDR3 DNA: TGTGCCAGCAGGGAAGGGTGGCGGGGGACAAACGATGAGCAGTTCTTC
CDR3 protein: CASREGWRGTNDEQFF

CDR3 length: 17
J gene: TRBJ2-5
D gene: NA
V gene: TRBV18
clone size: NA
CDR3 DNA: TGTGCCAGCTCACCACAATTGGTCTCTGCCCCTAGAGAGACCCAGTACTTC
CDR3 protein: CASSPQLVSAPRETQYF

CDR3 length: 15
J gene: TRBJ1-6
D gene: NA
V gene: TRBV19
clone size: NA
CDR3 DNA: TGTGCCAGTAGTATGTTAGGGGGGGGTAATTCACCCCTCCACTTT
CDR3 protein: CASSMLGGGNSPLHF

CDR3 length: 15
J gene: TRBJ2-3
D gene: NA
V gene: TRBV10-3
clone size: once
CDR3 DNA: TGTGCCATCAGTGAGTCGGATCCCACCACAGATACGCAGTATTTT
CDR3 protein: CAISESDPTTDTQYF

CDR3 length: 16
J gene: TRBJ2-3
D gene: NA
V gene: TRBV5-4
clone size: NA
CDR3 DNA: TGTGCCAGCAGCTTGGAGGGTCCGAGAAGCACAGATACGCAGTATTTT
CDR3 protein: CASSLEGPRSTDTQYF

CDR3 length: 14
J gene: TRBJ2-2
D gene: NA
V gene: TRBV7-6
clone size: NA
CDR3 DNA: TGTGCCAGCAGCTTATCACAGCTTACCGGGGAGCTGTTTTTT
CDR3 protein: CASSLSQLTGELFF

CDR3 length: 16
J gene: TRBJ1-3
D gene: NA
V gene: TRBV7-2
clone size: NA
CDR3 DNA: TGTGCCAGCAGCTTAGCGCAGGGGTACTCTGGAAACACCATATATTTT
CDR3 protein: CASSLAQGYSGNTIYF

CDR3 length: 13
J gene: TRBJ1-2
D gene: NA
V gene: TRBV15
clone size: NA
CDR3 DNA: TGTGCCACCAGTCCCCGGACGGACTATGGCTACACCTTC
CDR3 protein: CATSPRTDYGYTF

CDR3 length: 14
J gene: TRBJ1-1
D gene: NA
V gene: TRBV4-1
clone size: NA
CDR3 DNA: TGCGCCAGCAGCCCCTCTTGGGGGAACACTGAAGCTTTCTTT
CDR3 protein: CASSPSWGNTEAFF

CDR3 length: 15
J gene: TRBJ2-3
D gene: NA
V gene: TRBV4-1
clone size: NA
CDR3 DNA: TGCGCCAGCAGCCAAGAAAGGAATGAAGGAGATACGCAGTATTTT
CDR3 protein: CASSQERNEGDTQYF

CDR3 length: 13
J gene: TRBJ1-2
D gene: NA
V gene: TRBV27
clone size: NA
CDR3 DNA: TGTGCCAGCAGTTTCGGGCAGGGCGATGGCTACACCTTC
CDR3 protein: CASSFGQGDGYTF

CDR3 length: 13
J gene: TRBJ2-3
D gene: TRBD1
V gene: TRBV25-1
clone size: NA
CDR3 DNA: TGTGCCAGTCGGACAGGTAGCACAGATACGCAGTATTTT
CDR3 protein: CASRTGSTDTQYF

CDR3 length: 13
J gene: TRBJ2-3
D gene: NA
V gene: TRBV27
clone size: NA
CDR3 DNA: TGTGCCAGCAGTTTTCGACCTACAGATACGCAGTATTTT
CDR3 protein: CASSFRPTDTQYF

CDR3 length: 17
J gene: TRBJ2-3
D gene: NA
V gene: TRBV5-1
clone size: NA
CDR3 DNA: TGCGCCAGCAGCTTGGTCGGCCTCCGGGATAGCACAGATACGCAGTATTTT
CDR3 protein: CASSLVGLRDSTDTQYF

CDR3 length: 14
J gene: TRBJ2-7
D gene: NA
V gene: TRBV4-1
clone size: once
CDR3 DNA: TGCGCCAGCAGCCCTGAAGGACTCTCATACGAGCAGTACTTC
CDR3 protein: CASSPEGLSYEQYF

CDR3 length: 13
J gene: TRBJ1-1
D gene: NA
V gene: TRBV5-1
clone size: NA
CDR3 DNA: TGCGCCAGCAGCTTTGACAGCAACACTGAAGCTTTCTTT
CDR3 protein: CASSFDSNTEAFF

CDR3 length: 16
J gene: TRBJ2-1
D gene: TRBD1
V gene: TRBV27
clone size: NA
CDR3 DNA: TGTGCCAGCAGTACGGCGGACGGACAGGGTCTGGGTGAGCAGTTCTTC
CDR3 protein: CASSTADGQGLGEQFF

CDR3 length: 14
J gene: TRBJ1-2
D gene: TRBD1
V gene: TRBV9
clone size: NA
CDR3 DNA: TGTGCCAGCAACCCGACAGGGGGCCCTTCTGGCTACACCTTC
CDR3 protein: CASNPTGGPSGYTF

CDR3 length: 16
J gene: TRBJ1-2
D gene: NA
V gene: TRBV6-6
clone size: NA
CDR3 DNA: TGTGCCAGCAGTTACGTTCTTACGAGGGCGACCTATGGCTACACCTTC
CDR3 protein: CASSYVLTRATYGYTF

CDR3 length: 11
J gene: TRBJ1-2
D gene: NA
V gene: TRBV7-9
clone size: NA
CDR3 DNA: TGTGCCAGCAGAACCGAGGGAGGCTACACCTTC
CDR3 protein: CASRTEGGYTF

CDR3 length: 15
J gene: TRBJ2-5
D gene: TRBD2
V gene: TRBV14
clone size: NA
CDR3 DNA: TGTGCCAGGGGAGCTAGCGGGGGGTACCAAGAGACCCAGTACTTC
CDR3 protein: CARGASGGYQETQYF